This T cell receptor beta chain came from a study of cytomegalovirus exposure and HLA in healthy donors. With regard to this clone: No antigen is known for it.

Use of 60 Vbeta and 13 Jbeta primers characterized the PCR. Sequenced by immunoSEQ multiplex PCR; TCRdb stores in-frame clones only, minus some. The table has around 140,000 clones, around a tenth seen once. Study outcomes and limitations: A further, later analysis showed that HLA-associated TCR beta chains (compared with equally common others) were more clonally expanded.

Whereas donors were nominally healthy upon sampling, unrecorded immune exposures were probable. This CDR3 is 15 amino acids long. Per the germline V gene, CDR1 is SQVTM and CDR2 is ANQGSEA. V was clipped by 0 bases and J by 3 bases, with 12 bases between them. The TCR originated in a man aged 50-60 years in good health and CMV-seronegative. The J gene is TRBJ2-1, the V gene TRBV29-1; possibly TRBD2 for D (5 bases). Sequences were obtained from PBMCs. As DNA, the CDR3 is TGCAGCGTTGAAGACTCCGGGGATATCTACAATGAGCAGTTCTTC. Translated: CSVEDSGDIYNEQFF.